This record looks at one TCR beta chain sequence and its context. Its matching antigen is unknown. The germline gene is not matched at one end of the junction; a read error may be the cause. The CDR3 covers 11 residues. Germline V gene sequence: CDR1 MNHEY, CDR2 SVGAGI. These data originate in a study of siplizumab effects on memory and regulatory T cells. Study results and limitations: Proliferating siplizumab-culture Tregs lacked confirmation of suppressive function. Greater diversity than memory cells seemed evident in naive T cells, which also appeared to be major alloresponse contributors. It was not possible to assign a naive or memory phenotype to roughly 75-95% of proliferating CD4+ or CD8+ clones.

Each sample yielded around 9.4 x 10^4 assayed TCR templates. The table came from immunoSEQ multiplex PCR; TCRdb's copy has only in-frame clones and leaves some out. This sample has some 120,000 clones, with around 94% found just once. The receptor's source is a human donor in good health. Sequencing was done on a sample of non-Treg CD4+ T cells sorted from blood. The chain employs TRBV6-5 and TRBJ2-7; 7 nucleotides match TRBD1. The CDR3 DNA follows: TGTGCCAGCAGGGCCGGCGGCAGGGGGTTCTTC. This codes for CASRAGGRGFF.